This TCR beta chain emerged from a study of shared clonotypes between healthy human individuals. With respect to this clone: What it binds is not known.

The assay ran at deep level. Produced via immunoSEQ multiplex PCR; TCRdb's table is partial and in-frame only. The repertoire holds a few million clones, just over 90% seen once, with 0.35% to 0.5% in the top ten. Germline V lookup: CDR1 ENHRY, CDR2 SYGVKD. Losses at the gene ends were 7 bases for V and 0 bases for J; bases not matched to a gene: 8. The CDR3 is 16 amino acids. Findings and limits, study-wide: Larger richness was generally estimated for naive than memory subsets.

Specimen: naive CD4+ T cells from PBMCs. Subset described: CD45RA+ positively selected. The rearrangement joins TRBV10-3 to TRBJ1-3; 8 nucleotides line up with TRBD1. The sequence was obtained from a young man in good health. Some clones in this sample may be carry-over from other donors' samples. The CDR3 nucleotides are TGTGCCATCACCCCGACAGGGGCCGTCTCTGGAAACACCATATATTTT. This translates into CAITPTGAVSGNTIYF.